This T cell receptor (beta chain) derives from a study of blood T cell repertoires in COVID-19. For the study at large: Acute and convalescent COVID-19 specimens originated in the United States, Italy and Spain. In each case, the material was cDNA or gDNA derived from T cells, B-cell-depleted T cells, or PBMCs.

Under the authors' procedure: Reference gene primer amplification yielded estimated nucleated cell counts. Some clones are missing from TCRdb's copy, which holds only in-frame ones; the method was immunoSEQ multiplex PCR. V, J and clone size derive from that table, while D and trimming were established from the DNA sequence. The table shows roughly 84,000 clones, with roughly 80% occurring only once. Only a few counts were recorded for this clone. Trimming stripped 3 bases from V and 9 bases from J, with 9 bases between. The length of the CDR3 is 12 residues. Germline V gene lookup returns CDR1 KGHSH and CDR2 LQKENI.

The TCR sequence derives from a woman aged 40 to 50 with active or convalescent COVID-19. This chain joins TRBV18 and TRBJ1-5, with D possibly being TRBD1 (5 bases). Sequencing was performed on peripheral blood. The CDR3 sequence is CASSPGQGPQHF. The DNA for the CDR3 is TGTGCCAGCTCACCGGGCCAGGGGCCCCAGCATTTT.